Detailed here is one T cell receptor beta chain. This sample stems from a study of blood T cell repertoires in COVID-19. As for the study in general: Donors in the United States, Italy and Spain gave samples during acute or convalescent COVID-19.

The CDR3 has 15 residues. Per the germline V gene, CDR1 is SGHNT and CDR2 is YENEEA. V lost 5 bases to trimming and J lost 7 bases; unmatched junction nucleotides: 12. Method: immunoSEQ multiplex PCR; TCRdb's copy keeps in-frame clones and lacks some. The sample has roughly 200,000 clones; approximately 81% are singletons. Those enrolled, adults aged 18 to 89 years, came from around 24 US areas. Which cohort a participant joined came from the clinical history participants gave. Recovery meant two consecutive negative NP/OP PCR tests, professional clearance, or resolved symptoms. The chain employs TRBV11-3 and TRBJ1-2; the match to TRBD1 covers 8 bases. The sequence was obtained from a man aged 35 to 55 who had recovered from COVID-19. Sequencing was performed on PBMCs or T cells enriched from blood (not recorded which). This chain's CDR3 is CASSQTQGAQRGYTF. CDR3 nucleotide sequence: TGTGCCAGCAGCCAGACCCAGGGGGCGCAGCGTGGCTACACCTTC.